This TCR beta chain was obtained from a study of T-cell memory formation after mild COVID-19. Study outcomes and limitations: A subset of responding clones appeared in pre-infection memory, suggesting cross-reactive memory joined.

5'RACE, which relied on constant-segment primers, yielded TCR alpha and TCR beta cDNA libraries carrying sample barcodes and UMIs. TCRdb ran MiXCR on the 5' RACE reads and lists one entry per CDR3 protein. Of about 100,000 distinct CDR3 sequences in the sample, 15% to 20% were seen once. The CDR3 spans 14 residues. From germline, CDR1 is SGHRS and CDR2 YFSETQ. V was shortened by 2 bases and J by 6 bases, with 11 bases between the two germline ends. With regard to this clonotype: Its target is unknown.

The TCR sequence derives from a man aged 18 to 30 who had mild COVID-19 (a few samples of this study predate the infection). Cell type and time point are not known. The sequenced material came from PBMCs or a T cell subset sorted from them (not recorded which). This sequence joins TRBV5-1 and TRBJ1-4, with D possibly TRBD1 on 6 matching bases. The CDR3 DNA reads TGCGCCAGCAGCTTAGACAGGATAGATGAAAAACTGTTTTTT. It translates to CASSLDRIDEKLFF.